This T cell receptor beta chain was identified in a study of blood T cell repertoires in COVID-19. At the level of the study: There were acute and convalescent COVID-19 samples, and they came from the United States, Italy and Spain. T cells, B-cell-depleted T cells, or PBMCs provided the cDNA or gDNA that served as material.

Per the authors' pipeline: Estimates of nucleated cell counts were drawn from the amplification of reference gene primers. Only in-frame clones appear in the TCRdb table, and some are missing; sequencing was by immunoSEQ multiplex PCR. V and J calls and clone size are as listed in that table; D and trimming were resolved from the DNA. The table records under 90,000 clones, over 70% of them present only once. The receptor's source is a human donor in a cohort sampled during active COVID-19. Sequenced material: peripheral blood.

This CDR3 is CASSPRVQGALYNEQFF. In DNA, the CDR3 is TGTGCCAGCTCACCACGTGTACAGGGGGCCCTCTACAATGAGCAGTTCTTC. V gene TRBV18 combines with J gene TRBJ2-1, with 9 nucleotides matching TRBD1. CDR3 length: 17 amino acids. Per germline, CDR1 KGHSH and CDR2 LQKENI. J gave up 3 bases and V 1 base, and 7 bases lay outside the gene matches.